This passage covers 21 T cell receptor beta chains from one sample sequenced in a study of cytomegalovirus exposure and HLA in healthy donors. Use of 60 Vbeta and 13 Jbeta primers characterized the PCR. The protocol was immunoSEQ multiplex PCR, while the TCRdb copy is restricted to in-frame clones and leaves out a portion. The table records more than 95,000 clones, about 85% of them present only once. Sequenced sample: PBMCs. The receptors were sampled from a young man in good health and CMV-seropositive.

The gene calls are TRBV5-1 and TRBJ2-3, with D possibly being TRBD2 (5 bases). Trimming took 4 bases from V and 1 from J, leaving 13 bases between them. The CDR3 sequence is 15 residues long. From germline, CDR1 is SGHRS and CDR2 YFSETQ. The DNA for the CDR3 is TGCGCCAGCAGCCAGAGGGATAGTGGCACAGATACGCAGTATTTT. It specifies CASSQRDSGTDTQYF.

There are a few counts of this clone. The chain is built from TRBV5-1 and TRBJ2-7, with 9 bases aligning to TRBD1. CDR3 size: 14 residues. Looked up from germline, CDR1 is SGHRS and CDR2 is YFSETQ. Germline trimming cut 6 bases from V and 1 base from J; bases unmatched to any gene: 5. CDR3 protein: CASTFGTGSYEQYF. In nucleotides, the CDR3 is TGCGCCAGCACCTTCGGGACAGGGTCCTACGAGCAGTACTTC.

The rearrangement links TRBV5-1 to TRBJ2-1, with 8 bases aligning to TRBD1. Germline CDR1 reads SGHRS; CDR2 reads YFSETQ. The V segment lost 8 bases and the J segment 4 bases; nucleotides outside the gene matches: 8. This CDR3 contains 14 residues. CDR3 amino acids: CASGTGVRYNEQFF. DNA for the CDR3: TGCGCCAGTGGGACAGGCGTACGATACAATGAGCAGTTCTTC.

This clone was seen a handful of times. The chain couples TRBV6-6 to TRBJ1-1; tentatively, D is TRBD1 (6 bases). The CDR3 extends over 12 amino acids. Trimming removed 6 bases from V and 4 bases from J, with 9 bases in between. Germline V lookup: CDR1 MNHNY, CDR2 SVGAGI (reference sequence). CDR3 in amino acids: CASRQGGTEAFF. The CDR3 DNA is TGTGCCAGCAGACAGGGTGGCACTGAAGCTTTCTTT.

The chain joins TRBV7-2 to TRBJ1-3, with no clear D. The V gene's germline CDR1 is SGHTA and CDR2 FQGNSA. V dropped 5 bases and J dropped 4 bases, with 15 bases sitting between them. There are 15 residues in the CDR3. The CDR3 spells CASSPVSSGGNTIYF. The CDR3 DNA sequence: TGTGCCAGCAGCCCTGTTTCCTCGGGGGGAAACACCATATATTTT.

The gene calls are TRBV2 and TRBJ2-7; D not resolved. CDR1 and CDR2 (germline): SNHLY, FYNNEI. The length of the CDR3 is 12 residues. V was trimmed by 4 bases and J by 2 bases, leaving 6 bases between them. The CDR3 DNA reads TGTGCCAGCAGTGGCGGTACCTACGAGCAGTACTTC. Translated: CASSGGTYEQYF.

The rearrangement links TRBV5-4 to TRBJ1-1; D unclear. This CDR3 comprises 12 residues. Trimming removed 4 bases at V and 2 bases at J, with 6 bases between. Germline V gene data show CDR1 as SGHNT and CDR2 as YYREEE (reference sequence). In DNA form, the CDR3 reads TGTGCCAGCAGCCGTTCTAACACTGAAGCTTTCTTT. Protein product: CASSRSNTEAFF.

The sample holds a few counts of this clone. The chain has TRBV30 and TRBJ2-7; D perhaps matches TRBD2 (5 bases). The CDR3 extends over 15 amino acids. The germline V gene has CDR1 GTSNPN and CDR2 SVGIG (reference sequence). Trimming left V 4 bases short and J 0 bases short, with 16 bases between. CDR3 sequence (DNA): TGTGCCTGGACAGAAAAGCGGTCGTTCTCCTACGAGCAGTACTTC. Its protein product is CAWTEKRSFSYEQYF.

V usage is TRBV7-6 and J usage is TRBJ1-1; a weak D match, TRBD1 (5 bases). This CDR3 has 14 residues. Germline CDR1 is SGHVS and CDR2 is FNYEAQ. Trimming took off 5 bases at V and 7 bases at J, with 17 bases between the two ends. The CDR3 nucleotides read TGTGCCAGCAGCCTAAGGACACCTATTATTGAAGCTTTCTTT. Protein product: CASSLRTPIIEAFF.

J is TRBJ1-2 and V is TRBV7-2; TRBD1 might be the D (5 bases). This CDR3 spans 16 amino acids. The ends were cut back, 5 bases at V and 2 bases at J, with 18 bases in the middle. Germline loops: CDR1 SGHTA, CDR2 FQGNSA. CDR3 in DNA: TGTGCCAGCAGCCCGGAGGGAGGGGCAGTAAACTATGGCTACACCTTC. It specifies CASSPEGGAVNYGYTF. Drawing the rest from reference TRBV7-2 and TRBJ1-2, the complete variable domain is GAGVSQSPSNKVTEKGKDVELRCDPISGHTALYWYRQSLGQGLEFLIYFQGNSAPDKSGLPSDRFSAERTGGSVSTLTIQRTQQEDSAVYLCASSPEGGAVNYGYTFGSGTRLTVV.

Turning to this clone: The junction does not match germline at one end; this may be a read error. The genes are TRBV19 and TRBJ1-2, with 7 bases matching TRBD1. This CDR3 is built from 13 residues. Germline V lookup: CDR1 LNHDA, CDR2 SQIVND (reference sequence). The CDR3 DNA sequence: TGTGCCACTCGAGCATCCGGGACAGAGGTACACCGGTTC. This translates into CATRASGTEVHRF. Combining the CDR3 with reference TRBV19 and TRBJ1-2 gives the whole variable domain DGGITQSPKYLFRKEGQNVTLSCEQNLNHDAMYWYRQDPGQGLRLIYYSQIVNDFQKGDIAEGYSVSREKKESFPLTVTSAQKNPTAFYLCATRASGTEVHRFGSGTRLTVV.

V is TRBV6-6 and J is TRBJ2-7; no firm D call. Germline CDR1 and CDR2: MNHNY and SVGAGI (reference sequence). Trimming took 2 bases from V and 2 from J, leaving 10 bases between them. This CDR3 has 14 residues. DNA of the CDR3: TGTGCCAGCAGTTACCACCAGGAAGCCTACGAGCAGTACTTC. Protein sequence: CASSYHQEAYEQYF.

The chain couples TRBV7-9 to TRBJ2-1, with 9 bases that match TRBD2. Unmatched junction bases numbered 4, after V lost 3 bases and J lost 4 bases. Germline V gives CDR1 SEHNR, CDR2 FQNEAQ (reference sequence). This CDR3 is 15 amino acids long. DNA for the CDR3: TGTGCCAGCAGCTTTGCGACTAGCGGTTACAATGAGCAGTTCTTC. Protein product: CASSFATSGYNEQFF.

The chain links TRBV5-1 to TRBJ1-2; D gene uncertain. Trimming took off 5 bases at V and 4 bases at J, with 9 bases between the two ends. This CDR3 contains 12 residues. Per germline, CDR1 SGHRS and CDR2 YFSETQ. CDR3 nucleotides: TGCGCCAGCAGACACACAAGCTATGGCTACACCTTC. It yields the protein CASRHTSYGYTF.

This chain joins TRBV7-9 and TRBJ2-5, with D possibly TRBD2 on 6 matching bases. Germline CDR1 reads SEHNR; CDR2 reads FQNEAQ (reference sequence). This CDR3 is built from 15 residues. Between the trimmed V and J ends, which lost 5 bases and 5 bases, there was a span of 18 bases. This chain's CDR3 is CASSTGVGAGETQYF. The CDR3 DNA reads TGTGCCAGCAGCACCGGGGTCGGGGCGGGGGAGACCCAGTACTTC. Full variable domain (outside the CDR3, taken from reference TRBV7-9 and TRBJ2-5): DTGVSQNPRHKITKRGQNVTFRCDPISEHNRLYWYRQTLGQGPEFLTYFQNEAQLEKSRLLSDRFSAERPKGSFSTLEIQRTEQGDSAMYLCASSTGVGAGETQYFGPGTRLLVL.

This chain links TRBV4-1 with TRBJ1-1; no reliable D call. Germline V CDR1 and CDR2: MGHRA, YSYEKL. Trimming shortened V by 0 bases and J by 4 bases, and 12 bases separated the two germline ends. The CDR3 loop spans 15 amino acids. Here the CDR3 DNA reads TGCGCCAGCAGCCAAGATAAGGAGTTCGGCACTGAAGCTTTCTTT. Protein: CASSQDKEFGTEAFF.

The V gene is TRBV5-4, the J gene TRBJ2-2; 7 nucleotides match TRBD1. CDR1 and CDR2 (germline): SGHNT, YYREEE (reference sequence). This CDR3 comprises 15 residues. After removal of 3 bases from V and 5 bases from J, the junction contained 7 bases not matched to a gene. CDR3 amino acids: CASSSRQGGTGELFF. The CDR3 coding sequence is TGTGCCAGCAGCTCGAGACAGGGTGGGACCGGGGAGCTGTTTTTT.

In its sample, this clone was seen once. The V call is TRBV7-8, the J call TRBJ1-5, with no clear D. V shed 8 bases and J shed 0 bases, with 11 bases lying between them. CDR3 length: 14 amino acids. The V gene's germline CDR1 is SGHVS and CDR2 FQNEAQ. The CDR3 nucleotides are TGTGCCAGCCAGACAAGCGGTAGCAATCAGCCCCAGCATTTT. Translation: CASQTSGSNQPQHF.

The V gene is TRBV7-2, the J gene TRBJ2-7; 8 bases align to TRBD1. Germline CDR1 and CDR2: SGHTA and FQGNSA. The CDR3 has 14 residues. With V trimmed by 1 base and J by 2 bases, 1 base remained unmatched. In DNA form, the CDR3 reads TGTGCCAGCAGCTTAGACAGGGGGGCCTACGAGCAGTACTTC. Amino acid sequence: CASSLDRGAYEQYF.

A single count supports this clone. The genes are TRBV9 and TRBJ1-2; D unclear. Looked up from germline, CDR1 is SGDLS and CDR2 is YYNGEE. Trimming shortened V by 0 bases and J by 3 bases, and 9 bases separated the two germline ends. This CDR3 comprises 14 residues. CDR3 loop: CASSVEAGDYGYTF. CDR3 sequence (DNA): TGTGCCAGCAGCGTAGAGGCCGGGGACTATGGCTACACCTTC.

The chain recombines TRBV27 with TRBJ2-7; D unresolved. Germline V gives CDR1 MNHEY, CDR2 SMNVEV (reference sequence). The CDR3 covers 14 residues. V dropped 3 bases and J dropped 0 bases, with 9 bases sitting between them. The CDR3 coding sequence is TGTGCCAGCAGTTTCCGTAGGAGCTCCTACGAGCAGTACTTC. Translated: CASSFRRSSYEQYF.